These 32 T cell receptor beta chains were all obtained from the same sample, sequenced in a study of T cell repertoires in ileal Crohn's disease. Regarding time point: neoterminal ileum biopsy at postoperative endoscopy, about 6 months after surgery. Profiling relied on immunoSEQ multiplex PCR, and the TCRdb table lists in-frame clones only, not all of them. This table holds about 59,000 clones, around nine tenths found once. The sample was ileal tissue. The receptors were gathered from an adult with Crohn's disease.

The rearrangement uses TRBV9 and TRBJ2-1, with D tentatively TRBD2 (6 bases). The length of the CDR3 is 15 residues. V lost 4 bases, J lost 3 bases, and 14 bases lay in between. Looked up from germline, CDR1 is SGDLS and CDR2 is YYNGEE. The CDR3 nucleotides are TGTGCCAGCAGCCCCCAGCGGGTTAGCTACAATGAGCAGTTCTTC. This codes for CASSPQRVSYNEQFF.

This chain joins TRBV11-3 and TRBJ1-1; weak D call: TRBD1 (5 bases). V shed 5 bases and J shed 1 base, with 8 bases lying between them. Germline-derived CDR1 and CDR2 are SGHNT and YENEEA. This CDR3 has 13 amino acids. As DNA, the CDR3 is TGTGCCAGCAGCCCCGGGGGGAACACTGAAGCTTTCTTT. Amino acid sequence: CASSPGGNTEAFF.

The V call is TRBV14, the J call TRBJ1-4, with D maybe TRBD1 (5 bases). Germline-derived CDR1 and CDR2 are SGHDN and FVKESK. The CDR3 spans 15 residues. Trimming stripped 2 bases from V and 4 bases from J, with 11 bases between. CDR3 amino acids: CASSQWGGVNEKLFF. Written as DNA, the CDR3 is TGTGCCAGCAGCCAATGGGGAGGGGTTAATGAAAAACTGTTTTTT.

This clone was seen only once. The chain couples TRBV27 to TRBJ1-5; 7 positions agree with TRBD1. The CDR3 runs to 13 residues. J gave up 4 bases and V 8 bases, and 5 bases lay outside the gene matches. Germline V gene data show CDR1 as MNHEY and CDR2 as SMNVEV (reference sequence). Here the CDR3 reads CASQDRVNQPQHF. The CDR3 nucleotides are TGTGCCAGCCAAGACAGGGTAAATCAGCCCCAGCATTTT.

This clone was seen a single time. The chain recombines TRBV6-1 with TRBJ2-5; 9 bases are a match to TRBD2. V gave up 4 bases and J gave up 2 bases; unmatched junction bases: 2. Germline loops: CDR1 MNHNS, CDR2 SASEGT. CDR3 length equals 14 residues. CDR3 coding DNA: TGTGCCAGCAGTGGACTAGCGGTACAAGAGACCCAGTACTTC. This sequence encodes CASSGLAVQETQYF.

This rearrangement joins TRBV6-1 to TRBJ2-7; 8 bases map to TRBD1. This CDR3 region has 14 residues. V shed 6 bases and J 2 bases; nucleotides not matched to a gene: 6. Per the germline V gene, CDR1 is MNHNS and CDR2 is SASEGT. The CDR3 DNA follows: TGTGCCAGCAGCGTGGGGACAGGCACCTACGAGCAGTACGTC. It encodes CASSVGTGTYEQYV.

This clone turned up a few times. DNA of the CDR3: TGTGCCAGTAGTACCCCAGGGGGAAACACCATATATTTT. Translating gives CASSTPGGNTIYF. The V call is TRBV19, the J call TRBJ1-3, with D possibly TRBD1 on 5 matching bases. Trimming removed 4 bases at V and 4 bases at J, with 8 bases between. This CDR3 is built from 13 residues. Germline V gene data show CDR1 as LNHDA and CDR2 as SQIVND (reference sequence).

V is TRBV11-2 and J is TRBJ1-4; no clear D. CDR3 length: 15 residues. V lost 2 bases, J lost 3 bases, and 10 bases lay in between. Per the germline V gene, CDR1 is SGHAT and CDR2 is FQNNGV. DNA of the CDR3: TGTGCCAGCAGCTTATCGTTCGTTGCTAATGAAAAACTGTTTTTT. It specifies CASSLSFVANEKLFF.

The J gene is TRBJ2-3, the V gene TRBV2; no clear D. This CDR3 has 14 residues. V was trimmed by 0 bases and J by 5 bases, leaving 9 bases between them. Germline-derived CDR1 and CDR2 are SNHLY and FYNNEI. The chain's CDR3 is CASSEAYSQDTQYF. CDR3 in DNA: TGTGCCAGCAGTGAAGCCTACAGCCAAGATACGCAGTATTTT.

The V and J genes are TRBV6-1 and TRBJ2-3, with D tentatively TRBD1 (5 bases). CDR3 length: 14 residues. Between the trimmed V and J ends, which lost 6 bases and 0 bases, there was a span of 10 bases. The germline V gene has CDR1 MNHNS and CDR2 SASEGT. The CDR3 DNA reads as TGTGCCAGCAGCAGGACACCTAGCACAGATACGCAGTATTTT. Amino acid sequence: CASSRTPSTDTQYF.

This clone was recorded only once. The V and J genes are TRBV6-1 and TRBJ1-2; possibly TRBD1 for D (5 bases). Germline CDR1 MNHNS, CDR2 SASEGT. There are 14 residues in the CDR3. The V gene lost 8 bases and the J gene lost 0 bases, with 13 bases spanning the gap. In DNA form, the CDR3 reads TGTGCCAGCGACCGGACACCTACTAACTATGGCTACACCTTC. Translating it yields CASDRTPTNYGYTF.

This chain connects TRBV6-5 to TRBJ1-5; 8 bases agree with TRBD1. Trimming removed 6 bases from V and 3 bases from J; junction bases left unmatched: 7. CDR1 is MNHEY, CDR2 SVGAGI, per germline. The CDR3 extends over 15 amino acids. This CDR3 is CASSPDRGNNQPQHF. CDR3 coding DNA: TGTGCCAGCAGCCCCGACAGGGGAAACAATCAGCCCCAGCATTTT.

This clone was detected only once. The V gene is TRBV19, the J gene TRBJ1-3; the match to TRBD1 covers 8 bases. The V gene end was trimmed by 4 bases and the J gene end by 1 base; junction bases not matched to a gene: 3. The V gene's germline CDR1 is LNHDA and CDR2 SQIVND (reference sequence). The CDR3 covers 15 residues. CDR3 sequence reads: CASSTHRGSGNTIYF. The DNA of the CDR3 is TGTGCCAGTAGTACCCACAGGGGGTCTGGAAACACCATATATTTT.

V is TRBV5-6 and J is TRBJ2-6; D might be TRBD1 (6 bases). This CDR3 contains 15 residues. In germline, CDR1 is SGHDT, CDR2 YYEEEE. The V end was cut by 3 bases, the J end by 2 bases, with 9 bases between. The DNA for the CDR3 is TGTGCCAGCAGCTCTACAGGGACTGGGGCCAACGTCCTGACTTTC. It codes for CASSSTGTGANVLTF.

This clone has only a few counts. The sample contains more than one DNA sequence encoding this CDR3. CDR3 residues: CSVERRDNEQFF. The DNA for the CDR3 is TGCAGCGTTGAACGCAGGGACAATGAGCAGTTCTTC. V and J are TRBV29-1 and TRBJ2-1, with D perhaps matching TRBD1 (5 bases). The CDR3 sequence is 12 residues long. CDR1 and CDR2 from the germline V gene are SQVTM and ANQGSEA. V shed 2 bases and J shed 5 bases, with 7 bases lying between them.

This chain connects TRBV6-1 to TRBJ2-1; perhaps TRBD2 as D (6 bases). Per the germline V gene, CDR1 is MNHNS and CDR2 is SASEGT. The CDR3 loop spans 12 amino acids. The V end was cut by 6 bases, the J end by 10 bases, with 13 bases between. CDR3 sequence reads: CASRRDPDEQFF. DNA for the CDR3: TGTGCCAGCAGGCGGGACCCTGACGAGCAGTTCTTC.

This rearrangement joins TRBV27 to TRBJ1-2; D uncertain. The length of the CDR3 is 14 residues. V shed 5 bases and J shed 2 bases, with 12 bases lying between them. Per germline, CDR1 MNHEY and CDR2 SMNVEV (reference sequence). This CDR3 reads CASSPRTENYGYTF. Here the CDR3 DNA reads TGTGCCAGCAGTCCCCGAACAGAAAACTATGGCTACACCTTC.

CDR3 in DNA: TGTGCCAGCAGCTTGTCACAGGGGGGTACACAGTATTTT. Translation gives CASSLSQGGTQYF. The chain carries TRBV13 and TRBJ2-3, with 8 positions matching TRBD1. The CDR3 has 13 amino acids. V lost 3 bases, J lost 12 bases, and 8 bases stayed unmatched. Germline lookup yields CDR1 PRHDT and CDR2 FYEKMQ (reference sequence).

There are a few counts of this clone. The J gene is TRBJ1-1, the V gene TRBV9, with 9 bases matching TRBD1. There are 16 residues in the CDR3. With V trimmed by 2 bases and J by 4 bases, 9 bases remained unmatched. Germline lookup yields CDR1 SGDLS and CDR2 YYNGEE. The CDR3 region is CASSVRTGGLGTEAFF. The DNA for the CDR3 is TGTGCCAGCAGCGTCCGAACAGGGGGCTTGGGCACTGAAGCTTTCTTT. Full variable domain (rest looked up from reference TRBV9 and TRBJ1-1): DSGVTQTPKHLITATGQRVTLRCSPRSGDLSVYWYQQSLDQGLQFLIQYYNGEERAKGNILERFSAQQFPDLHSELNLSSLELGDSALYFCASSVRTGGLGTEAFFGQGTRLTVV.

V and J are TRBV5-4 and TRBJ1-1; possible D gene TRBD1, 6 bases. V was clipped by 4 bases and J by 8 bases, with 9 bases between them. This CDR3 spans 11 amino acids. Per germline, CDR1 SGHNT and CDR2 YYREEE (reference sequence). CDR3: CASSGTGEAFF. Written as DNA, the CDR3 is TGTGCCAGCAGCGGAACAGGGGAAGCTTTCTTT.

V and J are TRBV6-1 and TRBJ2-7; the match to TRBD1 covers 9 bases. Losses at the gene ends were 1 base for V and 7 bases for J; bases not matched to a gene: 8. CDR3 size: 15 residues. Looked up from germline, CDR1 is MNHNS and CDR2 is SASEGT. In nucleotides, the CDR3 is TGTGCCAGCAGTGAAGAGACAGGGGGTAGAGGGGAGCAGTACTTC. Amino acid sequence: CASSEETGGRGEQYF.

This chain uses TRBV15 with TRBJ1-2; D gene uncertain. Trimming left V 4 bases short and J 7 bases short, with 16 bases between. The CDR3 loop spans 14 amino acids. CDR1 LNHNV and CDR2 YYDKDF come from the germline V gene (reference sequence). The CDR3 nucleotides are TGTGCCACCAGCAACCCAGGAGAGGGTGCTGGCTACACCTTC. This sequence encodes CATSNPGEGAGYTF.

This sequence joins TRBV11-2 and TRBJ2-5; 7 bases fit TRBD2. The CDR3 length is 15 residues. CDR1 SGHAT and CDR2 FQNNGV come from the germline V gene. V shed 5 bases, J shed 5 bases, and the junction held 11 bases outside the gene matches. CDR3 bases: TGTGCCAGCAGCGCCCCTCTCCGGGGGGAGGAGACCCAGTACTTC. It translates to CASSAPLRGEETQYF.

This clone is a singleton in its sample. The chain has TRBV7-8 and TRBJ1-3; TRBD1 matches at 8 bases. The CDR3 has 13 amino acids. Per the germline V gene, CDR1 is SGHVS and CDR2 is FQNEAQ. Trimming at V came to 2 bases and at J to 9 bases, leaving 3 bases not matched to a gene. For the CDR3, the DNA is TGTGCCAGCAGCTTACAGGGGGCAGGCACCATATATTTT. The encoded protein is CASSLQGAGTIYF. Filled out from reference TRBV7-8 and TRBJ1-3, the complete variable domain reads GAGVSQSPRYKVAKRGQDVALRCDPISGHVSLFWYQQALGQGPEFLTYFQNEAQLDKSGLPSDRFFAERPEGSVSTLKIQRTQQEDSAVYLCASSLQGAGTIYFGEGSWLTVV.

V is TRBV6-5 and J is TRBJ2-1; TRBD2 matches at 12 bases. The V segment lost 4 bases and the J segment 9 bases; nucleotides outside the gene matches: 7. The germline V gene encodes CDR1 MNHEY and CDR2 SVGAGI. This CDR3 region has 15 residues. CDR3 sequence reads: CASSSRTSGDSEQFF. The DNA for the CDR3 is TGTGCCAGCAGTTCAAGGACTAGCGGGGACTCTGAGCAGTTCTTC.

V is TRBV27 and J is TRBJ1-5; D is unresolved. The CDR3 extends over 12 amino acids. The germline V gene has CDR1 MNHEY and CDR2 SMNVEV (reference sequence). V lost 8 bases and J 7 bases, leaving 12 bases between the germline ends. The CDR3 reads CASSTQRQPQHF. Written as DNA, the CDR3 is TGTGCCAGCTCTACCCAACGGCAGCCCCAGCATTTT.

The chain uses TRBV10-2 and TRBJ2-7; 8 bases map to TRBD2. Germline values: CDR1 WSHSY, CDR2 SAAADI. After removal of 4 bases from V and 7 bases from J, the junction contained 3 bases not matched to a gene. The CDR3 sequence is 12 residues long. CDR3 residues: CASSAPGGEQYV. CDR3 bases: TGCGCCAGCAGTGCCCCGGGAGGGGAGCAGTACGTC.

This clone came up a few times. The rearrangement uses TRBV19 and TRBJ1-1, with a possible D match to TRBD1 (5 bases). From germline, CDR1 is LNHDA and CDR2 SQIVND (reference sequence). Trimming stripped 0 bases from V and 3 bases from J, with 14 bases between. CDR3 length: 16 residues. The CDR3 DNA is TGTGCCAGTAGTATAGACAATCTCCGGGGGTACACTGAAGCTTTCTTT. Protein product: CASSIDNLRGYTEAFF.

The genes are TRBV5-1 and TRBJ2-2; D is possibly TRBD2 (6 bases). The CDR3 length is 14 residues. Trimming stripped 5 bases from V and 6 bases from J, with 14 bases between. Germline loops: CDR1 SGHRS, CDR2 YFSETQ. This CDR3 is CASRDGGVSGELFF. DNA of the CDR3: TGCGCCAGCAGGGATGGAGGGGTGTCCGGGGAGCTGTTTTTT.

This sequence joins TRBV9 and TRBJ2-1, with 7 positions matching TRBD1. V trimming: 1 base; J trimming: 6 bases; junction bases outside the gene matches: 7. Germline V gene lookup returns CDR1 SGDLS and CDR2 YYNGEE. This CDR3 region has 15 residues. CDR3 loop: CASSVSSGQPNEQFF. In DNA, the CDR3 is TGTGCCAGCAGCGTATCATCGGGACAGCCCAATGAGCAGTTCTTC.

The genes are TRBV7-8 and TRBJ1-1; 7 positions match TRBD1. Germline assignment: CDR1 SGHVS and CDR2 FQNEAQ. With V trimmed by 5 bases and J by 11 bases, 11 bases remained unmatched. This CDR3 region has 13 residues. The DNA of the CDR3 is TGTGCCAGCAGCATTACAGGGGCATCGCATGCTTTCTTT. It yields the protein CASSITGASHAFF.

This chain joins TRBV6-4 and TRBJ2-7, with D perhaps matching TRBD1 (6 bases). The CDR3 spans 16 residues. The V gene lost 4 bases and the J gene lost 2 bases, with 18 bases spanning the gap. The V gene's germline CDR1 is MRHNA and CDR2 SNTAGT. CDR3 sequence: CASSGGHNRETYEQYV. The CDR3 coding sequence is TGTGCCAGCAGTGGCGGCCATAACAGGGAAACCTACGAGCAGTACGTC.